Below are 16 T cell receptor beta chains sequenced from a single sample in a study of cytomegalovirus exposure and HLA in healthy donors. The PCR ran on 60 Vbeta and 13 Jbeta primers. Some clones are missing from TCRdb's copy, which holds only in-frame ones; the method was immunoSEQ multiplex PCR. The table lists 95,000 to 150,000 clones, about 71% of them singletons. The source material was PBMCs. The receptors here all came from a woman in her 50s in good health and CMV-seronegative.

V gene TRBV2 combines with J gene TRBJ2-7; weak D call: TRBD2 (6 bases). CDR3 length: 13 amino acids. Germline V gene sequence: CDR1 SNHLY, CDR2 FYNNEI. V shed 9 bases and J shed 3 bases, with 15 bases lying between them. The CDR3 spells CASDDGGNYEQYF. The DNA of the CDR3 is TGTGCCAGTGATGATGGCGGGAACTACGAGCAGTACTTC.

The chain is built from TRBV6-5 and TRBJ2-5; 11 bases map to TRBD2. V was clipped by 3 bases and J by 4 bases; unmatched bases: 7. From germline, CDR1 is MNHEY and CDR2 SVGAGI. The CDR3 runs 16 residues. This chain's CDR3 is CASSYTSGSRRETQYF. The CDR3 DNA is TGTGCCAGCAGTTATACTAGCGGGAGTCGGCGAGAGACCCAGTACTTC.

CDR3 DNA sequence: TGTGCCAGCAGTGCCGGGACTAGAAGGGGTGAGCAGTTCTTC. This gives the protein CASSAGTRRGEQFF. V usage is TRBV6-5 and J usage is TRBJ2-1; 8 positions agree with TRBD2. Germline assignment: CDR1 MNHEY and CDR2 SVGAGI. Trimming cost V 5 bases and J 9 bases; bases outside gene matches: 9. The CDR3 has 14 amino acids.

The gene calls are TRBV28 and TRBJ2-7, with no clear D. Germline V CDR1 and CDR2: MDHEN, SYDVKM. The V and J ends lost 3 bases and 3 bases respectively, with 15 bases between them. The CDR3 covers 15 residues. As DNA, the CDR3 is TGTGCCAGCAGTTTCTTCCCGTCCCGAGACTACGAGCAGTACTTC. Its translation: CASSFFPSRDYEQYF.

This rearrangement joins TRBV5-1 to TRBJ2-2, with 9 bases matching TRBD2. CDR1 is SGHRS and CDR2 is YFSETQ in the germline V gene. The CDR3 runs to 15 residues. J was trimmed by 1 base and V by 4 bases; bases with no gene match: 2. The CDR3 DNA reads as TGCGCCAGCAGCCAACTAGCGGGGAACACCGGGGAGCTGTTTTTT. Translating gives CASSQLAGNTGELFF.

The chain couples TRBV20-1 to TRBJ2-7, with no clear D. Germline V gives CDR1 DFQATT, CDR2 SNEGSKA (reference sequence). This CDR3 is 9 amino acids long. CDR3 coding DNA: TGCAGCGCCGGCTACGAGCAGTACTTC. Translation gives CSAGYEQYF.

This chain uses TRBV28 with TRBJ2-5; 14 bases agree with TRBD2. This CDR3 spans 17 amino acids. From germline, CDR1 is MDHEN and CDR2 SYDVKM. V trimming: 3 bases; J trimming: 5 bases; junction bases outside the gene matches: 8. The CDR3 region is CASSFIGTSGSGETQYF. The DNA of the CDR3 is TGTGCCAGCAGTTTTATTGGGACTAGCGGGAGCGGGGAGACCCAGTACTTC.

V and J are TRBV27 and TRBJ1-4; a possible D gene is TRBD1 (5 bases). The CDR3 runs to 16 residues. Per germline, CDR1 MNHEY and CDR2 SMNVEV (reference sequence). With 6 bases removed from V and 0 bases from J, the gap between germline ends came to 14 bases. CDR3 DNA sequence: TGTGCCAGCAGGAGAACAGGATTTGCAACTAATGAAAAACTGTTTTTT. Its translation: CASRRTGFATNEKLFF.

The gene calls are TRBV4-1 and TRBJ2-2; D not certain. This CDR3 has 15 residues. The V gene's germline CDR1 is MGHRA and CDR2 YSYEKL. Trimming stripped 2 bases from V and 6 bases from J, with 13 bases between. The CDR3 is CASSQPSYSPGELFF. DNA for the CDR3: TGCGCCAGCAGCCAACCTTCCTACTCTCCCGGGGAGCTGTTTTTT.

On this clone: In the same sample, other DNA sequences code for this CDR3. The rearrangement joins TRBV7-2 to TRBJ2-7, with 13 bases lining up with TRBD2. CDR1 is SGHTA and CDR2 is FQGNSA in the germline V gene. Losses at the gene ends were 4 bases for V and 4 bases for J; bases not matched to a gene: 1. CDR3 size: 14 residues. In DNA, the CDR3 is TGTGCCAGCAGCTGGACTAGCGGGAGTTACGAGCAGTACTTC. Protein: CASSWTSGSYEQYF.

The chain has TRBV28 and TRBJ1-2; 9 nucleotides align to TRBD1. CDR1 and CDR2 (germline): MDHEN, SYDVKM. The CDR3 runs 12 residues. V lost 7 bases, J lost 6 bases, and 3 bases stayed unmatched. In DNA, the CDR3 is TGTGCCAGCACGGACAGGGGAAATGGCTACACCTTC. It encodes CASTDRGNGYTF.

This clone was seen a single time. This sequence joins TRBV10-3 and TRBJ2-3; TRBD2 matches 8 bases. This CDR3 comprises 16 residues. CDR1 and CDR2 from the germline V gene are ENHRY and SYGVKD. V dropped 2 bases and J dropped 4; count of bases not matched to a gene: 8. CDR3: CAISENVAGGADTQYF. The DNA of the CDR3 is TGTGCCATCAGTGAGAATGTCGCGGGGGGAGCAGATACGCAGTATTTT.

V is TRBV6-5 and J is TRBJ2-2, with D uncertain. CDR1 is MNHEY, CDR2 SVGAGI, per germline. Trimming stripped 4 bases from V and 4 bases from J, with 10 bases between. The length of the CDR3 is 14 residues. CDR3 DNA sequence: TGTGCCAGCAGTTTTTTAACAATCACCGGGGAGCTGTTTTTT. Translated: CASSFLTITGELFF.

The chain is built from TRBV5-1 and TRBJ2-2, with D perhaps matching TRBD1 (5 bases). CDR1 and CDR2 from the germline V gene are SGHRS and YFSETQ. The ends were cut back, 0 bases at V and 11 bases at J, with 8 bases in the middle. The CDR3 sequence is 12 residues long. The DNA of the CDR3 is TGCGCCAGCAGCTTGGGACAGTACGAGCTGTTTTTT. The encoded protein is CASSLGQYELFF. The full variable domain, in which reference TRBV5-1 and TRBJ2-2 provide the parts outside the CDR3, is KAGVTQTPRYLIKTRGQQVTLSCSPISGHRSVSWYQQTPGQGLQFLFEYFSETQRNKGNFPGRFSGRQFSNSRSEMNVSTLELGDSALYLCASSLGQYELFFGEGSRLTVL.

The chain has TRBV27 and TRBJ2-5; no clear D. The last part of the DNA fits TRBJ2-7 better; the J call may be wrong. The germline V gene has CDR1 MNHEY and CDR2 SMNVEV (reference sequence). The CDR3 runs to 14 residues. CDR3 sequence (DNA): TGTGCCAGCAGTCCCTTGAAGGACTCCTACGAGCAGTACTTC. Translated, it gives CASSPLKDSYEQYF.

This chain connects TRBV11-2 to TRBJ2-5; 7 positions match TRBD2. The CDR3 is 16 residues long. With 0 bases clipped from V and 1 base from J, the junction kept 5 bases outside the gene matches. The germline V gene encodes CDR1 SGHAT and CDR2 FQNNGV. The CDR3 DNA follows: TGTGCCAGCAGCTTAGAGGCAGCGGGACCCCAAGAGACCCAGTACTTC. It encodes CASSLEAAGPQETQYF.